This TCR beta chain was captured in a study of shared clonotypes between healthy human individuals. Study details: Contributing individuals were two females and a few males aged 18 to 49. Each donor contributed plates that comprised three CD4 naive, three CD4 memory, two CD8 naive and one CD8 memory.

J gave up 5 bases and V 6 bases, and 11 bases lay outside the gene matches. CDR1 is MDHEN and CDR2 is SYDVKM in the germline V gene. The length of the CDR3 is 17 residues. Original analysis: Junction-only immunoSEQ data arrived without quality scores, meaning filtering differed. The assay was immunoSEQ multiplex PCR, and TCRdb's table has in-frame clones only and misses some. V and J calls plus clone size are reproduced from that table; the DNA served to infer D and trimming. The sample lists approximately 1.4 million clones, 98% occurring once. The TCR sequence derives from a man aged 30-40 years in good health. V is TRBV28 and J is TRBJ2-2; 11 bases match TRBD2. Sequenced: naive CD4+ T cells sorted from blood. Subset denoted: CD45RA+ positively selected. The chain's CDR3 is CASSYHSGRAGTGELFF. DNA of the CDR3: TGTGCCAGCAGCTATCATAGCGGGAGGGCCGGTACCGGGGAGCTGTTTTTT.